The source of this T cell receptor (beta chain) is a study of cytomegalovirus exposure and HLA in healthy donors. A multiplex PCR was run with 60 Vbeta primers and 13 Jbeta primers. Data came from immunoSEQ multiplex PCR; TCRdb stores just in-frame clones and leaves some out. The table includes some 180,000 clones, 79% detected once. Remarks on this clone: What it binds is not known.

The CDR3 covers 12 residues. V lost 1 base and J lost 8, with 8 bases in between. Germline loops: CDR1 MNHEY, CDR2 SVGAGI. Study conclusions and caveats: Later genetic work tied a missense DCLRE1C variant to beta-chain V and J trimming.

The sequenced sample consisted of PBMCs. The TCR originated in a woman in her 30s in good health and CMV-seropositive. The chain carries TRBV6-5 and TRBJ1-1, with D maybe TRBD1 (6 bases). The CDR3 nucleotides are TGTGCCAGCAGTTACTTAGGACAGGAAGCTTTCTTT. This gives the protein CASSYLGQEAFF.